This T cell receptor beta chain was sequenced in a study of T cell changes during pregnancy in multiple sclerosis. With V trimmed by 3 bases and J by 5 bases, 8 bases remained unmatched. This CDR3 has 16 residues. CDR1 MNHEY and CDR2 SMNVEV come from the germline V gene (reference sequence). This clone appeared once. Repertoires were generated with immunoSEQ multiplex PCR, while TCRdb's copy carries only in-frame clones and drops some. In the table there are approximately 71,000 clones, roughly nine tenths of which are singletons. Sample: peripheral blood, taken in the third trimester of pregnancy. The clonotype was recovered from a female donor with multiple sclerosis, enrolled in a pregnancy study. V usage is TRBV27 and J usage is TRBJ2-5; 11 nucleotides align to TRBD2. This chain's CDR3 is CASSFRLAGWLETQYF. DNA of the CDR3: TGTGCCAGCAGTTTTCGACTAGCGGGATGGCTTGAGACCCAGTACTTC.